This TCR beta chain was profiled in a study of blood T cell repertoires in COVID-19. Clinical history reported by participants formed the basis on which cohorts were assigned. Per germline, CDR1 SGHRS and CDR2 YFSETQ. This CDR3 spans 15 amino acids. This table comes from immunoSEQ multiplex PCR, and its TCRdb copy is limited to in-frame clones, with some not included. The repertoire includes about 250,000 clones, 88% of them detected once, and 2.5% to 3.5% sits in the top ten. About this clone: Germline and junction disagree at one end, which may indicate a read error.

Sequencing used PBMCs or T cells enriched from blood (not recorded which). The receptor was isolated from a woman between 35 and 50 years old who had been exposed to COVID-19. The chain combines TRBV5-1 with TRBJ1-2; a possible D gene is TRBD1 (5 bases). The CDR3 region is CASSLASLGVYGYTF. CDR3 nucleotide sequence: TGTGCCAGCAGCTTGGCGAGTTTAGGGGTTTATGGCTACACCTTC. Full variable domain (rest looked up from reference TRBV5-1 and TRBJ1-2): KAGVTQTPRYLIKTRGQQVTLSCSPISGHRSVSWYQQTPGQGLQFLFEYFSETQRNKGNFPGRFSGRQFSNSRSEMNVSTLELGDSALYLCASSLASLGVYGYTFGSGTRLTVV.